This T cell receptor beta chain was retrieved from a study of TIL therapy for anti-PD-1-resistant metastatic lung cancer. Study information: Progressing patients received lymphodepletion, expanded TIL infusion and IL-2. Patients had a median age of almost 55 years (range about 35-75).

Study-level results: The baseline peripheral repertoire was partially replaced by infused TIL clonotypes that later decayed. This highly selected cohort may not generalize to typical lung cancer patients.

Remarks on this clone: What it binds is unknown.

The ends lost 1 base at V and 4 bases at J; junction bases unmatched: 4. Germline CDR1 MDHEN, CDR2 SYDVKM. There are 16 residues in the CDR3. This was the immunoSEQ v3 assay. TCRdb's copy holds only in-frame clones and misses some; the assay was immunoSEQ multiplex PCR. Of about 52,000 clones in the sample, 79% were seen once. The sample's time point: pre-treatment sample, taken before nivolumab and TIL therapy. The sequences come from blood, collected at baseline. The rearrangement joins TRBV28 to TRBJ2-7; 13 nucleotides agree with TRBD2. This receptor was taken from a woman aged 25 to 80 with non-small cell lung cancer. CDR3 loop: CASSLSLAGGRYEQYF. Written as DNA, the CDR3 is TGTGCCAGCAGTTTATCACTAGCGGGAGGGCGGTACGAGCAGTACTTC.